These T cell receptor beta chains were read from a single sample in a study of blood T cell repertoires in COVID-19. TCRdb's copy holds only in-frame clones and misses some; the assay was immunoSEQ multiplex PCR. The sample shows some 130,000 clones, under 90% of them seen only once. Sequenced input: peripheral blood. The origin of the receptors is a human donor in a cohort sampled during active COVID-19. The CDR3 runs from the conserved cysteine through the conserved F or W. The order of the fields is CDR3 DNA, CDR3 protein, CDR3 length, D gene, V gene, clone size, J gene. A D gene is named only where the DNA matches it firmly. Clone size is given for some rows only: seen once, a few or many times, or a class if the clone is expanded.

TGTGCCACCAGCCTAGGGGGGGCCACTCAAGAGACCCAGTACTTC	CATSLGGATQETQYF	15	.	TRBV24-1	.	TRBJ2-5
TGCGCCAGCAGTCCGGGACAGGGTGAAGCTTTCTTT	CASSPGQGEAFF	12	TRBD1	TRBV5-1	.	TRBJ1-1
TGTGCCAGCAGCTTTAGGTTCATGGGGGGACGGACAGATACGCAGTATTTT	CASSFRFMGGRTDTQYF	17	.	TRBV5-5	once	TRBJ2-3
TGTGCCAGCAGCGTAGGAGGCGGGGGCCAAGAGACCCAGTACTTC	CASSVGGGGQETQYF	15	TRBD2	TRBV9	.	TRBJ2-5
TGTGCCAGCAGCTTAACAGAAAACACTGAAGCTTTCTTT	CASSLTENTEAFF	13	.	TRBV7-2	.	TRBJ1-1
TGTGCCAGCAGCCAAGCCCGGACAGGATTTGGAAACACCATATATTTT	CASSQARTGFGNTIYF	16	TRBD1	TRBV14	.	TRBJ1-3
TGTGCCAGCAGTGAGACACCCAGACAGGCTACGACCAGACGTTTTGGCTACACCTTC	CASSETPRQATTRRFGYTF	19	.	TRBV6-1	.	TRBJ1-2
TGTGCCAGCAGTTTGACAGGGGGCGGGGGCTACACCTTC	CASSLTGGGGYTF	13	TRBD1	TRBV6-5	.	TRBJ1-2
TGCGCCAGCAGCGTCGGGACTAGCGGTTACAATGAGCAGTTCTTC	CASSVGTSGYNEQFF	15	TRBD2	TRBV5-1	.	TRBJ2-1
TGCAGTGCTAGTCCTAGCGGGAGGACCTCCTACAATGAGCAGTTCTTC	CSASPSGRTSYNEQFF	16	TRBD2	TRBV20-1	.	TRBJ2-1
TGTGCCATCAGTGCCCGGGGACTAGCGGGGCCCGATCAACTCTACAATGAGCAGTTCTTC	CAISARGLAGPDQLYNEQFF	20	TRBD2	TRBV10-3	.	TRBJ2-1
TGTGCCAGTAATTCAGAGGCTAACTATGGCTACACCTTC	CASNSEANYGYTF	13	.	TRBV19	.	TRBJ1-2
TGTGCCAGTAGACCTGGACAGGACGGTCAGCCCCAGCATTTT	CASRPGQDGQPQHF	14	TRBD1	TRBV19	few	TRBJ1-5
TGTGCCAGCAACGGACAGGGCCTAGAGCCCCAGCATTTT	CASNGQGLEPQHF	13	TRBD1	TRBV2	.	TRBJ1-5
TGTGCCAGCAGCCTACGAACCCAGGGGGCAAATTCACCCCTCCACTTT	CASSLRTQGANSPLHF	16	TRBD1	TRBV11-3	.	TRBJ1-6
TGCGCCAGCGGCGACAGGGACGAGCAGTACTTC	CASGDRDEQYF	11	TRBD1	TRBV10-2	.	TRBJ2-7
TGTGCCAGCAGCCCCTCGGGAGGGAGTGAGACCCAGTACTTC	CASSPSGGSETQYF	14	TRBD2	TRBV9	.	TRBJ2-5
TGTGCCACCAGCAGAGATCGAGGCGGGCTGGGGGAGACCCAGTACTTC	CATSRDRGGLGETQYF	16	.	TRBV15	.	TRBJ2-5
TGTGCCAGCTCACCACCAACAGGGGGTTCCTACAATGAGCAGTTCTTC	CASSPPTGGSYNEQFF	16	TRBD1	TRBV18	.	TRBJ2-1
TGTGCCAGTAGTCCAGAGGGGGTACGGGAAAAACTGTTTTTT	CASSPEGVREKLFF	14	.	TRBV19	.	TRBJ1-4
TGTGCCAGCAGCTTAGCGAAGCCCTCCTACAATGAGCAGTTCTTC	CASSLAKPSYNEQFF	15	.	TRBV7-2	.	TRBJ2-1
TGCAGTGCTAGTCCCCCGGGACTAGCGGGAGTGGAGACCCAGTACTTC	CSASPPGLAGVETQYF	16	TRBD2	TRBV20-1	.	TRBJ2-5
TGTGCCACCACAACGGGTGGGGGGCAGCCCCAGCATTTT	CATTTGGGQPQHF	13	.	TRBV24-1	once	TRBJ1-5
TGTGCCAGCAGCTTAGACAGCAGGGCCGCCCCGGGGGAGCTGTTTTTT	CASSLDSRAAPGELFF	16	.	TRBV11-3	.	TRBJ2-2
TGTGCCAGCAGCCCTAGGACAGGGGGGTATAATTCACCCCTCCACTTT	CASSPRTGGYNSPLHF	16	TRBD1	TRBV5-6	.	TRBJ1-6
TGTGCCAGCAGCTTCTCCGGGACAAGTCCCAATGAGCAGTTCTTC	CASSFSGTSPNEQFF	15	.	TRBV5-5	.	TRBJ2-1
TGTGCCAGAGGGCCGCGGGGGGGCCTCGAAGGCACAGATACGCAGTATTTT	CARGPRGGLEGTDTQYF	17	TRBD2	TRBV27	once	TRBJ2-3
TGCGCCAGCAGCCCGAGGAGCTCAGGGACTGGGGCCAACGTCCTGACTTTC	CASSPRSSGTGANVLTF	17	.	TRBV5-1	.	TRBJ2-6
TGTGCCAGCAGAGCCCTGACAGGGAAGAATTCACCCCTCCACTTT	CASRALTGKNSPLHF	15	TRBD1	TRBV2	.	TRBJ1-6
TGTGCCAGCAGCCGAAGCGGGGGCTCCTACGAGCAGTACTTC	CASSRSGGSYEQYF	14	TRBD2	TRBV27	.	TRBJ2-7
TGTGCCAGCAGTTTTCGGGGCTATGGCTACACCTTC	CASSFRGYGYTF	12	.	TRBV27	.	TRBJ1-2
TGCAGTGCTAGTCCGCCCTCCTCCTTCGGGAACACTGAAGCTTTCTTT	CSASPPSSFGNTEAFF	16	.	TRBV20-1	few	TRBJ1-1
TGTGCCAGCAGCTTGGAAGGAGGACTGAACACTGAAGCTTTCTTT	CASSLEGGLNTEAFF	15	.	TRBV5-4	.	TRBJ1-1
TGTGCCTGGAGCAGACTAGCGGGCAGCACAGATACGCAGTATTTT	CAWSRLAGSTDTQYF	15	TRBD2	TRBV30	once	TRBJ2-3
TGTGCCAGTAGTATACGCCGGGGCTCTGGAAACACCATATATTTT	CASSIRRGSGNTIYF	15	.	TRBV19	.	TRBJ1-3
TGTGCCAGCAGTTTGGAGAGCAGCAATCAGCCCCAGCATTTT	CASSLESSNQPQHF	14	.	TRBV6-6	.	TRBJ1-5
TGTGCCTGGAGTGCGCGGCAGACCGACGCTACAGATACGCAGTATTTT	CAWSARQTDATDTQYF	16	.	TRBV30	.	TRBJ2-3
TGTGCCAGCAGTTACTCTCCGACAGTACTGAACACTGAAGCTTTCTTT	CASSYSPTVLNTEAFF	16	.	TRBV6-2/TRBV6-3	.	TRBJ1-1
TGTGCCAGCAGCCCGGGGGAGGTACAGTTCTTC	CASSPGEVQFF	11	.	TRBV7-9	.	TRBJ2-1
TGTGCCAGTAGTCTCAGGGGATTGGGCTACACCTTC	CASSLRGLGYTF	12	.	TRBV19	.	TRBJ1-2
TGTGCCAGCAGCTCCCGGAGAGGGGGCGCCTCCTACAATGAGCAGTTCTTC	CASSSRRGGASYNEQFF	17	TRBD1	TRBV9	.	TRBJ2-1
TGTGCCAGCAGCCCCGGGATCACAGATACGCAGTATTTT	CASSPGITDTQYF	13	.	TRBV3-1/TRBV3-2	.	TRBJ2-3
TGCGCCAGCAGCTTGGGAGCAGGGGCGTCGTATGGCTACACCTTC	CASSLGAGASYGYTF	15	.	TRBV5-1	.	TRBJ1-2
TGTGCCAGCAGCTTCAGGGGGCGGGACACTGAAGCTTTCTTT	CASSFRGRDTEAFF	14	TRBD1	TRBV9	.	TRBJ1-1
TGCGCCAGCAGCTTGAAATCTAGCGGGAACACCGGGGAGCTGTTTTTT	CASSLKSSGNTGELFF	16	TRBD2	TRBV5-1	.	TRBJ2-2
TGTGCCAGCAGCCAAAACAGGGGGGCTCGGGATGAGCAGTTCTTC	CASSQNRGARDEQFF	15	TRBD1	TRBV3-1/TRBV3-2	.	TRBJ2-1
TGTGCCAGTAGTTCCAGGGTCACAACCGGGGAGCTGTTTTTT	CASSSRVTTGELFF	14	.	TRBV19	.	TRBJ2-2
TGCAGTGCTAGTAGCTGGGACATCGAGCGGGAGACCCAGTACTTC	CSASSWDIERETQYF	15	.	TRBV20-1	.	TRBJ2-5
TGTGCCAGCAGCGTAGATAGTGCAGATACGCAGTATTTT	CASSVDSADTQYF	13	.	TRBV9	few	TRBJ2-3
TGTGCCAGCAGCTTGGCCGGGACAGGCAATCAGCCCCAGCATTTT	CASSLAGTGNQPQHF	15	TRBD1	TRBV5-6	.	TRBJ1-5
TGTGCCAGCTCACCGAGGGGGCTGACTGAAGCTTTCTTT	CASSPRGLTEAFF	13	TRBD1	TRBV18	.	TRBJ1-1
TGTGCCAGTAGTAGTCCGGGGCGGGAAGAAAAACTGTTTTTT	CASSSPGREEKLFF	14	.	TRBV19	.	TRBJ1-4